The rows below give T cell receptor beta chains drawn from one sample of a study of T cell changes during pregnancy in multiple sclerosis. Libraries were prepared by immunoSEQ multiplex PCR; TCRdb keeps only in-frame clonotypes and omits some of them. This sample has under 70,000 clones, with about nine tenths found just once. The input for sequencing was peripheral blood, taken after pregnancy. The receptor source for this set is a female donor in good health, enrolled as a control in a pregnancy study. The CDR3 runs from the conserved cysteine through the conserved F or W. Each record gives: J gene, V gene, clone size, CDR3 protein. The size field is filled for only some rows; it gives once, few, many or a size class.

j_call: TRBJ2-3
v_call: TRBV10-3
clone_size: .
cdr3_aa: CAISESRQGAVDTQYF

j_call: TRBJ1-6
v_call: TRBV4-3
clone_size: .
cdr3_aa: CASSQDRGNSPLHF

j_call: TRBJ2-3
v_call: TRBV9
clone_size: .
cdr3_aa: CASSETDTQYF

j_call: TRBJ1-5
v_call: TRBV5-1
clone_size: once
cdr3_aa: CASSVDSSNQPQHF

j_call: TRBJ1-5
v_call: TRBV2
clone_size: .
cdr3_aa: CARGTGDSNQPQHF

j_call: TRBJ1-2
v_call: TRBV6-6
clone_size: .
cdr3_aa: CASSRWSGQDYGYTF

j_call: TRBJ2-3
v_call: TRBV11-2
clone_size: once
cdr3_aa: CASSLPGGTDTQYF

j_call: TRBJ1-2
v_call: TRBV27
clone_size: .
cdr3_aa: CASSLSNSGSPGYTF

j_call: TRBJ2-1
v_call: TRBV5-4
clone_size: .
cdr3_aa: CASSLVAGRDNEQFF

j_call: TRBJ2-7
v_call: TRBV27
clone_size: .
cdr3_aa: CASSLSISGGPYEQYF